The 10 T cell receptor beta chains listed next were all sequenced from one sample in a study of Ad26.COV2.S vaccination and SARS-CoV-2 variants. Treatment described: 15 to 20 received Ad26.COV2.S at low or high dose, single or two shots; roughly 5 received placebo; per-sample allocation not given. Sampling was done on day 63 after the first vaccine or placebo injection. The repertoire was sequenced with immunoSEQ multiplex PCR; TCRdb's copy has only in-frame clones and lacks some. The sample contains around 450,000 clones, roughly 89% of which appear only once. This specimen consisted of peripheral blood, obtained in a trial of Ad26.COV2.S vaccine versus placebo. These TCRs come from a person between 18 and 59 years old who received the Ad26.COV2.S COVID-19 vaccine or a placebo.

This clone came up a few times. CDR3 in amino acids: CASSQEGARGSETQYF. Here the CDR3 DNA reads TGTGCCAGCAGCCAAGAGGGGGCCAGGGGGTCAGAGACCCAGTACTTC. The V call is TRBV4-2, the J call TRBJ2-5, with TRBD1 identical over 7 bases. This CDR3 has 16 amino acids. Germline V gene data show CDR1 as LGHNA and CDR2 as YNFKEQ. The V gene end was trimmed by 0 bases and the J gene end by 4 bases; junction bases not matched to a gene: 8.

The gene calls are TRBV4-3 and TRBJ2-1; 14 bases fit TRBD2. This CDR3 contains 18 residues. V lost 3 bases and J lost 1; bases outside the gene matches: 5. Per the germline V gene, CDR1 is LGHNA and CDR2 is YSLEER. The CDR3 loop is CASSQGLAGDLSYNEQFF. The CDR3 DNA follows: TGCGCCAGCAGCCAGGGACTAGCGGGAGATCTGTCCTACAATGAGCAGTTCTTC.

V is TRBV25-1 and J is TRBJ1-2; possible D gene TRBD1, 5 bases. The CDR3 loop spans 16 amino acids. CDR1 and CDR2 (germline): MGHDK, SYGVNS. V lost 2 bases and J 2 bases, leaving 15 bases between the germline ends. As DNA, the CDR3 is TGTGCCAGCAGTGAAACTACGAGGGGTTACAACTATGGCTACACCTTC. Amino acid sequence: CASSETTRGYNYGYTF.

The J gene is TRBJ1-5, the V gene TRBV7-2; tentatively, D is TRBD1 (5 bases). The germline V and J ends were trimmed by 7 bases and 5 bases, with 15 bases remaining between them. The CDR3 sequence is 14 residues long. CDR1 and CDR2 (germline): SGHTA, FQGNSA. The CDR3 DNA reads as TGTGCCAGCAACCGATGGGGGGGGGATCAGCCCCAGCATTTT. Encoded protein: CASNRWGGDQPQHF.

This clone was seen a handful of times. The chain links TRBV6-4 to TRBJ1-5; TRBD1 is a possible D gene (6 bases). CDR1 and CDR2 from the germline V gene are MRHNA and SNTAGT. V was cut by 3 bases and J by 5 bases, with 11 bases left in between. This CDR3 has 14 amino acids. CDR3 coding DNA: TGTGCCAGCAGTGAGAAAGGGGGGTATCAGCCCCAGCATTTT. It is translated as CASSEKGGYQPQHF.

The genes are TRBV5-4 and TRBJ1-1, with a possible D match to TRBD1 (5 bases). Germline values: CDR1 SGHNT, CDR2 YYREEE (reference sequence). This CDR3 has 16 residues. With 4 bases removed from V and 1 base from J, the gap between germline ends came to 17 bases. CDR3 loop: CASSVAPGRANTEAFF. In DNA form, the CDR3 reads TGTGCCAGCAGCGTCGCCCCGGGCAGGGCGAACACTGAAGCTTTCTTT.

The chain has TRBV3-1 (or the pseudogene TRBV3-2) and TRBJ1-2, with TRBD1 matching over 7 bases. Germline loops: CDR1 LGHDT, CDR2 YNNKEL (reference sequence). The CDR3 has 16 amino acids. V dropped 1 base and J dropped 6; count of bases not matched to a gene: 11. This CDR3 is CASSQAGTVHADGYTF. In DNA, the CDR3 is TGTGCCAGCAGCCAAGCCGGGACAGTCCATGCGGATGGCTACACCTTC.

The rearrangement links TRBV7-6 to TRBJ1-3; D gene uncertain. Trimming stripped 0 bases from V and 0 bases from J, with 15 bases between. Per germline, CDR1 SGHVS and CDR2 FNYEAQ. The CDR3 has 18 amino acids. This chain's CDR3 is CASSLAPPERISGNTIYF. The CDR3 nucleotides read TGTGCCAGCAGCTTAGCGCCTCCAGAGCGAATCTCTGGAAACACCATATATTTT.

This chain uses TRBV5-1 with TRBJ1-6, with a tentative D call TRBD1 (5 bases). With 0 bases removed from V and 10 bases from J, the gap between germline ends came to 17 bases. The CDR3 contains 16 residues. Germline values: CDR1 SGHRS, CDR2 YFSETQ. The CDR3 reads CASSLGSAGRGSPLHF. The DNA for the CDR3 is TGCGCCAGCAGCTTGGGATCGGCGGGGCGCGGCTCACCCCTCCACTTT.

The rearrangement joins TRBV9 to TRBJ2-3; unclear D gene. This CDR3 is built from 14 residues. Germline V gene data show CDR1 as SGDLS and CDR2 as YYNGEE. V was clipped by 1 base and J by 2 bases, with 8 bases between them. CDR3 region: CASSVRFLTDTQYF. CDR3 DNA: TGTGCCAGCAGCGTACGGTTCCTCACAGATACGCAGTATTTT.